These 4 T cell receptor beta chains came from one sample sequenced in a study of cytomegalovirus exposure and HLA in healthy donors. Amplification used 60 Vbeta primers and 13 Jbeta primers. Sequenced by immunoSEQ multiplex PCR; TCRdb stores in-frame clones only, minus some. The data show about 120,000 clones, roughly 80% seen once. Sequenced sample: PBMCs. The receptors were gathered from a young man in good health and CMV-seropositive.

This rearrangement joins TRBV5-6 to TRBJ2-7; 8 bases align to TRBD1. Germline V gives CDR1 SGHDT, CDR2 YYEEEE. V shed 4 bases and J 3 bases; nucleotides not matched to a gene: 6. The CDR3 is made up of 14 amino acids. Here the CDR3 reads CASSKDRGDYEQYF. The CDR3 DNA reads TGTGCCAGCAGCAAAGACAGGGGCGACTACGAGCAGTACTTC.

The J gene is TRBJ1-4, the V gene TRBV4-1; TRBD1 matches at 10 bases. With V trimmed by 5 bases and J by 4 bases, 4 bases remained unmatched. Germline assignment: CDR1 MGHRA and CDR2 YSYEKL. CDR3 length equals 15 residues. Written as DNA, the CDR3 is TGCGCCAGCAGCTTCCGGGACAGGGGTAATGAAAAACTGTTTTTT. It is translated as CASSFRDRGNEKLFF.

The chain is built from TRBV4-2 and TRBJ1-1; 7 bases line up with TRBD1. V dropped 7 bases and J dropped 0; count of bases not matched to a gene: 5. This CDR3 comprises 14 residues. The germline V gene has CDR1 LGHNA and CDR2 YNFKEQ. The CDR3 protein is CASMDRSMNTEAFF. In DNA, the CDR3 is TGTGCCAGCATGGACAGGAGCATGAACACTGAAGCTTTCTTT.

The chain recombines TRBV19 with TRBJ1-6, with TRBD1 identical over 7 bases. There are 14 residues in the CDR3. The trim removed 6 bases at V and 6 bases at J, leaving 5 bases unmatched. Germline-derived CDR1 and CDR2 are LNHDA and SQIVND (reference sequence). The CDR3 DNA sequence: TGTGCCAGTAGAACGACAGGGTCTAATTCACCCCTCCACTTT. Translated, it gives CASRTTGSNSPLHF.